Listed below are T cell receptor beta chains from one sample, sequenced in a study of naive and memory T cell subsets. One entry per CDR3 protein results from TCRdb running MiXCR on the UMI-ligation and nested PCR reads. The sample shows approximately 150,000 distinct CDR3 sequences, approximately 22% of them seen only once. Sequences were obtained from naive CD4+ T cells from blood. Receptors were obtained from a human donor in good health. Each CDR3 is given with its conserved first and last residue. A D gene is named only where the DNA matches it firmly.

TRBJ2-1 TRBD2 TRBV7-8 CATSGRVAYNEQFF
TRBJ2-1 TRBD2 TRBV29-1 CSVEREGRYEQFF
TRBJ1-1 TRBD1 TRBV18 CASSPLTLGTAQVKNTEAFF
TRBJ2-2 - TRBV19 CASSRRNRNTGELFF
TRBJ2-7 - TRBV20-1 CSARLYRDQSYEQYF
TRBJ1-4 - TRBV12-3/TRBV12-4 CASSLLSFGHHNEKLFF
TRBJ2-5 - TRBV6-5 CASIPTGLETQYF
TRBJ2-1 TRBD2 TRBV5-1 CASSWQGLASDEQFF
TRBJ2-2 TRBD2 TRBV12-3/TRBV12-4 CASSLGLTPTGTRGELFF
TRBJ1-4 - TRBV9 CASSQSNRARHEKLFF
TRBJ1-5 - TRBV4-1 CASSQELIIRTMDKGNQPQHF
TRBJ2-3 - TRBV27 CASSWKRYTDTQYF
TRBJ2-3 TRBD1 TRBV28 CANRDRSTDTQYF
TRBJ2-3 TRBD2 TRBV29-1 CSVAIGGRNTQYF
TRBJ2-1 - TRBV7-9 CASSATGTQYNEQFF
TRBJ2-7 - TRBV14 CASSSDRYEQYF
TRBJ2-5 - TRBV2 CASLGLSRGETQYF
TRBJ2-1 TRBD2 TRBV20-1 CSAREGLAIPYNEQFF
TRBJ1-5 - TRBV6-2/TRBV6-3 CASRTISNQPQHF
TRBJ2-7 - TRBV12-3/TRBV12-4 CASSLGDGVGEQYF
TRBJ2-7 TRBD2 TRBV12-3/TRBV12-4 CASSPIAGPSSYEQYF
TRBJ2-7 - TRBV19 CASSSEYYEQYF
TRBJ1-6 TRBD1 TRBV6-5 CASSSDRGGSPLHF
TRBJ2-1 - TRBV6-2/TRBV6-3 CASSSTRDGVYNEQFF
TRBJ1-4 - TRBV19 CASSDRPYATNEKLFF
TRBJ2-1 TRBD2 TRBV13 CASSRIPTSGSEQFF
TRBJ1-3 - TRBV29-1 CSVRQDVNTIYF
TRBJ2-7 TRBD1 TRBV6-5 CASSSGQGRQYF
TRBJ1-5 TRBD1 TRBV2 CASRQTGTHQPQHF
TRBJ1-5 - TRBV5-5 CASSPRGGYQPQHF
TRBJ2-7 - TRBV5-1 CASSLLDSAYEQYF
TRBJ2-3 - TRBV20-1 CSARDFQGADTQYF
TRBJ2-7 - TRBV29-1 CSVVEGGTGEQYF
TRBJ2-6 - TRBV2 CASSVTGANVLTF
TRBJ2-7 TRBD2 TRBV28 CASSPQAGGKEQYF
TRBJ2-3 - TRBV4-3 CASSPQDPPVTQYF
TRBJ2-5 TRBD2 TRBV2 CASSVLRAGGQETQYF
TRBJ2-1 - TRBV10-3 CAISESILRDGGNEQFF
TRBJ2-1 - TRBV7-9 CASSLTRDNEQFF
TRBJ1-5 TRBD1 TRBV28 CASSLRFGTGFSQPQHF
TRBJ2-3 TRBD1 TRBV29-1 CSVRSPRDRGRTDTQYF
TRBJ1-1 - TRBV7-8 CASSLGFRGSFEAFF
TRBJ2-3 - TRBV5-1 CASSESTDTQYF
TRBJ2-1 TRBD2 TRBV28 CASSLWLLAGGLNEQFF
TRBJ1-4 - TRBV29-1 CSATATNEKLFF
TRBJ2-7 TRBD2 TRBV28 CASSPNGRPGRSYEQYF
TRBJ1-1 TRBD1 TRBV12-3/TRBV12-4 CASSGQGKAEAFF
TRBJ1-1 - TRBV6-6 CAATARTEAFF
TRBJ1-2 TRBD1 TRBV25-1 CASSPQDRVDGYTF
TRBJ2-7 - TRBV12-3/TRBV12-4 CASSPQQGFSYEQYF
TRBJ2-2 TRBD1 TRBV23-1 CARQGTNTGELFF
TRBJ2-5 - TRBV4-2 CASSQQGGETQYF